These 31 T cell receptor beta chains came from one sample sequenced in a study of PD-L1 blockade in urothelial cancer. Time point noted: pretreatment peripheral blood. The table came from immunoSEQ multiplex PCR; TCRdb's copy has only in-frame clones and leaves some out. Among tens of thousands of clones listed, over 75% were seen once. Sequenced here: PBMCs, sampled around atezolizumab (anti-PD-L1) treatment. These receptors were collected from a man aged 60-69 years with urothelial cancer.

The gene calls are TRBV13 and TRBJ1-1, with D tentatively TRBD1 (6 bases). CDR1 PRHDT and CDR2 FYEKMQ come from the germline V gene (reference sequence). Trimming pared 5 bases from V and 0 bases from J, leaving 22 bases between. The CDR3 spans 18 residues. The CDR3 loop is CASSNQAGGRYVNTEAFF. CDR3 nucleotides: TGTGCCAGCAGCAACCAAGCGGGGGGCCGATACGTGAACACTGAAGCTTTCTTT.

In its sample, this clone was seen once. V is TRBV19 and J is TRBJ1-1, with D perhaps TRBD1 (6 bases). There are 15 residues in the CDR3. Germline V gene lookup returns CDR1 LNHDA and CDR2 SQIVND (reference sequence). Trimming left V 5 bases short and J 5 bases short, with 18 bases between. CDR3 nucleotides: TGTGCCAGTAGTCCCCTGACAGGAAGAAGTACTGAAGCTTTCTTT. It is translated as CASSPLTGRSTEAFF.

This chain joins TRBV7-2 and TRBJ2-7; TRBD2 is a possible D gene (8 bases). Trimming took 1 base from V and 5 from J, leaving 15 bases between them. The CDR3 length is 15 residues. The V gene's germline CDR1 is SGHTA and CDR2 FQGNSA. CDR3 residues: CASSLVPGGGHEQYF. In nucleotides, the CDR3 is TGTGCCAGCAGCTTAGTGCCGGGAGGGGGCCACGAGCAGTACTTC.

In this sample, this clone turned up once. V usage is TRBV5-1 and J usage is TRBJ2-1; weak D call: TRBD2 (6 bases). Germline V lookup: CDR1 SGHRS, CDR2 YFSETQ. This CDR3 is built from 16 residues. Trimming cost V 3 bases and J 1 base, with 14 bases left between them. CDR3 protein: CASSSDPGRSYNEQFF. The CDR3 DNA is TGCGCCAGCAGCTCGGACCCCGGGAGATCCTACAATGAGCAGTTCTTC.

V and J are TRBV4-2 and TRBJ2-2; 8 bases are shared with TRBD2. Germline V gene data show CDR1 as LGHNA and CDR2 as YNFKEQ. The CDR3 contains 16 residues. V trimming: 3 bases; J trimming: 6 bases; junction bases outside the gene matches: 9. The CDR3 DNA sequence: TGTGCCAGCAGCCACTATTTAGCGGGGCATCCCGGGGAGCTGTTTTTT. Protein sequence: CASSHYLAGHPGELFF.

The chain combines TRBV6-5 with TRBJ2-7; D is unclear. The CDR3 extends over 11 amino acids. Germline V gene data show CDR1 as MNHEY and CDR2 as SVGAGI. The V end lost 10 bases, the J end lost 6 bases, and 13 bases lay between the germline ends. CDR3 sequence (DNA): TGTGCCACATCCCGGCCGGGCGAGCAGTACTTC. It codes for CATSRPGEQYF.

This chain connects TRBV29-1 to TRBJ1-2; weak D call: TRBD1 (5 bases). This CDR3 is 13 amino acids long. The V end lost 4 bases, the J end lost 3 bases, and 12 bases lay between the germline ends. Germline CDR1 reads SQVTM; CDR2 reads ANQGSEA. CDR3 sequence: CSVGPQGYYGYTF. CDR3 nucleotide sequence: TGCAGCGTTGGTCCTCAGGGATACTATGGCTACACCTTC.

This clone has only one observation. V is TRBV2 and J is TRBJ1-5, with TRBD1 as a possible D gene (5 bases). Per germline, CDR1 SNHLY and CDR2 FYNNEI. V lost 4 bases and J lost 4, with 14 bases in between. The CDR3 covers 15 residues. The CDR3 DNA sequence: TGTGCCAGCAGTGTCGGGGGATTCGCAAATCAGCCCCAGCATTTT. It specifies CASSVGGFANQPQHF.

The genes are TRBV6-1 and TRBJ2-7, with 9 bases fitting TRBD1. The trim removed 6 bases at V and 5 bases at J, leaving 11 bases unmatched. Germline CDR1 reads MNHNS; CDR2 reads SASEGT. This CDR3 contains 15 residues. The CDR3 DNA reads TGTGCCAGCAGAACACAACGACAGGGGGACCACGAGCAGTACTTC. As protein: CASRTQRQGDHEQYF.

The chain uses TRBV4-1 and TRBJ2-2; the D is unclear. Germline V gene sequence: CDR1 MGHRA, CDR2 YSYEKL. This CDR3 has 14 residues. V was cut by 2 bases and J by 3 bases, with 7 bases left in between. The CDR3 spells CASSQLQHTGELFF. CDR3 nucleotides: TGCGCCAGCAGCCAACTACAGCACACCGGGGAGCTGTTTTTT.

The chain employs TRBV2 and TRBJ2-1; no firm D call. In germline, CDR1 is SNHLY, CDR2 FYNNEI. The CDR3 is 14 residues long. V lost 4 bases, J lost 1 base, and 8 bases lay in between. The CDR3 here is CASSANWSYNEQFF. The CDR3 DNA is TGTGCCAGCAGTGCGAACTGGTCCTACAATGAGCAGTTCTTC.

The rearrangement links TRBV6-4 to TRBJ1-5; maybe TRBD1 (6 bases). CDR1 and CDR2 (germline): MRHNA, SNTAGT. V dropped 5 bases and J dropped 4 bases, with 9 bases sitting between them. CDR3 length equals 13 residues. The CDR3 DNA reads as TGTGCCAGCAGTAGGACAGAGAATCAGCCCCAGCATTTT. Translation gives CASSRTENQPQHF.

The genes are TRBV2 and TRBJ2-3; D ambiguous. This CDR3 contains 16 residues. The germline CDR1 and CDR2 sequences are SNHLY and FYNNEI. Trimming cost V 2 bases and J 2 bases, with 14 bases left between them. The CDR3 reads CASSEILRRHTDTQYF. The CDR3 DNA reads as TGTGCCAGCAGTGAAATCCTACGACGACACACAGATACGCAGTATTTT.

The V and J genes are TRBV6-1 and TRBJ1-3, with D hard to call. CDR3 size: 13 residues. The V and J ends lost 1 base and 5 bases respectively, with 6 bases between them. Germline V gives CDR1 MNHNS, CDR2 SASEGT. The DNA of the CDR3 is TGTGCCAGCAGTGAAGGCGGGAGAAACACCATATATTTT. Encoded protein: CASSEGGRNTIYF.

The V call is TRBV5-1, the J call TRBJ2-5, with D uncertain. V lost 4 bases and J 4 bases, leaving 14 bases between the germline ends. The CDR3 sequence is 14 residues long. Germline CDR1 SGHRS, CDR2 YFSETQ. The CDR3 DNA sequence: TGCGCCAGCAGCGTCGGGTCGCCGCGAGAGACCCAGTACTTC. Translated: CASSVGSPRETQYF. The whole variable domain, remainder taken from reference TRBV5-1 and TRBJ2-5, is KAGVTQTPRYLIKTRGQQVTLSCSPISGHRSVSWYQQTPGQGLQFLFEYFSETQRNKGNFPGRFSGRQFSNSRSEMNVSTLELGDSALYLCASSVGSPRETQYFGPGTRLLVL.

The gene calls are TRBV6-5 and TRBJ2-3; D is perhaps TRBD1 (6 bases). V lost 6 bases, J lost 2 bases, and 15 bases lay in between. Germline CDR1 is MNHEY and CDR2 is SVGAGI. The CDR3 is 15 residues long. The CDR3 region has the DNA TGTGCCAGCAGCTCAGGACAGATTTTCACAGATACGCAGTATTTT. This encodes CASSSGQIFTDTQYF.

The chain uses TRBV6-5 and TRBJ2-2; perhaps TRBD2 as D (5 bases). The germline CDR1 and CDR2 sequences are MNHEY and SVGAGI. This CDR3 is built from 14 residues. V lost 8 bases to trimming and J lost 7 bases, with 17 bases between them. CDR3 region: CASQLSGAGGELFF. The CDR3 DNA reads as TGTGCCAGCCAATTGAGTGGTGCGGGCGGGGAGCTGTTTTTT.

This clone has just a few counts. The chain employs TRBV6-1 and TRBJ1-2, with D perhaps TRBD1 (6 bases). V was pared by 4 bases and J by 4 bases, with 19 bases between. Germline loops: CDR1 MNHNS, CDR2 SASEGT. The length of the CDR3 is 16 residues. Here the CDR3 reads CASSVSPFGQSYGYTF. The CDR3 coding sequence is TGTGCCAGCAGTGTTTCCCCTTTCGGACAGTCCTATGGCTACACCTTC.

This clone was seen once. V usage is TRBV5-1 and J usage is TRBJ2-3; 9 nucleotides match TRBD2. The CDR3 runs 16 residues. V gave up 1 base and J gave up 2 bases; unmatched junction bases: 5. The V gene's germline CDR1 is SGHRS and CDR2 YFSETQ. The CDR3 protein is CASSLQLAGYTDTQYF. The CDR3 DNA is TGCGCCAGCAGCTTGCAGCTAGCGGGGTACACAGATACGCAGTATTTT. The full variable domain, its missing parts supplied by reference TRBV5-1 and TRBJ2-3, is KAGVTQTPRYLIKTRGQQVTLSCSPISGHRSVSWYQQTPGQGLQFLFEYFSETQRNKGNFPGRFSGRQFSNSRSEMNVSTLELGDSALYLCASSLQLAGYTDTQYFGPGTRLTVL.

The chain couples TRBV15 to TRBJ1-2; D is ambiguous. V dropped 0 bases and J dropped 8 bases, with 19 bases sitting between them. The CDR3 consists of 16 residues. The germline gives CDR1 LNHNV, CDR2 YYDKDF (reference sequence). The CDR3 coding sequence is TGTGCCACCAGCAGAGATCACGCCCTAGGACTCTTCGGCTACACCTTC. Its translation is CATSRDHALGLFGYTF.

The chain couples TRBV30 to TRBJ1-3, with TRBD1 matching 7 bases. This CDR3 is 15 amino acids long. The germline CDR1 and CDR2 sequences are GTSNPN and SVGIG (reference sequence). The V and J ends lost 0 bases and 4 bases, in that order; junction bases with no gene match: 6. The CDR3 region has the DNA TGTGCCTGGAGTGTACGAACAGGGGTAGGAAACACCATATATTTT. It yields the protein CAWSVRTGVGNTIYF. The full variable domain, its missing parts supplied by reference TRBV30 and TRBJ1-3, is SQTIHQWPATLVQPVGSPLSLECTVEGTSNPNLYWYRQAAGRGLQLLFYSVGIGQISSEVPQNLSASRPQDRQFILSSKKLLLSDSGFYLCAWSVRTGVGNTIYFGEGSWLTVV.

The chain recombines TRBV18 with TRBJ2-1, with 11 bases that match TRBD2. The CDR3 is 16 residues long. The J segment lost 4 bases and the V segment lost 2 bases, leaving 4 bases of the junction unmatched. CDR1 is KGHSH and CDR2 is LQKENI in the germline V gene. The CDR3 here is CASSPSLAGGYNEQFF. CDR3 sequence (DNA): TGTGCCAGCTCACCATCCCTAGCGGGGGGATACAATGAGCAGTTCTTC.

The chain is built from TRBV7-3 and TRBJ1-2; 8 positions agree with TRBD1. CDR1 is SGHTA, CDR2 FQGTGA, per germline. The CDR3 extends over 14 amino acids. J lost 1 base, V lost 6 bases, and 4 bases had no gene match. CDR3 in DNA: TGTGCCAGCAGTCCGACAGGGGTTAACTATGGCTACACCTTC. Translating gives CASSPTGVNYGYTF.

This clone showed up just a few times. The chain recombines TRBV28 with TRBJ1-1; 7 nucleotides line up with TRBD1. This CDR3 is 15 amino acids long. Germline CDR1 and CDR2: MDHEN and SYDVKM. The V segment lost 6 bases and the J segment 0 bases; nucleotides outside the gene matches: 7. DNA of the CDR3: TGTGCCAGCAGCCCTCGGACAGGTTTGAACACTGAAGCTTTCTTT. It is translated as CASSPRTGLNTEAFF.

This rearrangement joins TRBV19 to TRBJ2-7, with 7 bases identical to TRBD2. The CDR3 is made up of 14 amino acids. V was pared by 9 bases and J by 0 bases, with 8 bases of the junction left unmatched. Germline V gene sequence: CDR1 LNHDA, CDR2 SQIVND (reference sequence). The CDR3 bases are TGTGCCAGCACCACTAGCGCAAGCTCCTACGAGCAGTACTTC. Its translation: CASTTSASSYEQYF. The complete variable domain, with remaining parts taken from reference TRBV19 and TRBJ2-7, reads DGGITQSPKYLFRKEGQNVTLSCEQNLNHDAMYWYRQDPGQGLRLIYYSQIVNDFQKGDIAEGYSVSREKKESFPLTVTSAQKNPTAFYLCASTTSASSYEQYFGPGTRLTVT.

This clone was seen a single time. DNA of the CDR3: TGTGCCTGGAGTGGGACAGAAGCCAAAAACATTCAGTACTTC. Translating gives CAWSGTEAKNIQYF. This chain uses TRBV30 with TRBJ2-4; the D gene is possibly TRBD1 (6 bases). The germline V and J ends were trimmed by 1 base and 0 bases, with 7 bases remaining between them. This CDR3 contains 14 residues. Germline V gene sequence: CDR1 GTSNPN, CDR2 SVGIG (reference sequence).

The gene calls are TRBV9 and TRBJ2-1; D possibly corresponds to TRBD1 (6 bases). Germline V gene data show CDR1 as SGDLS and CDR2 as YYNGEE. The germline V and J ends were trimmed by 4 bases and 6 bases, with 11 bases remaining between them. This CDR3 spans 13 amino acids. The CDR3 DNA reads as TGTGCCAGCAGCCTTACCAGGGGCAATGAGCAGTTCTTC. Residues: CASSLTRGNEQFF.

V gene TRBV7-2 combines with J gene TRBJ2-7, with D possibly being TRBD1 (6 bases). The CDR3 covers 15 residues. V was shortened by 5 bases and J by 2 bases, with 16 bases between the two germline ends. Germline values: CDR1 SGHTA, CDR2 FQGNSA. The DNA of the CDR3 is TGTGCCAGCAGCCCAGGGGTCAGGGCTACCTACGAGCAGTACTTC. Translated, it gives CASSPGVRATYEQYF.

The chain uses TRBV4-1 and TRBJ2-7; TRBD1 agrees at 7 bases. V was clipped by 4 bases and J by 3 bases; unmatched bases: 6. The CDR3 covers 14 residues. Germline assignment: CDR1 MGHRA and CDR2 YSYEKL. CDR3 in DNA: TGCGCCAGCAGCCTCTGGACAGGAGACTACGAGCAGTACTTC. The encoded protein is CASSLWTGDYEQYF.

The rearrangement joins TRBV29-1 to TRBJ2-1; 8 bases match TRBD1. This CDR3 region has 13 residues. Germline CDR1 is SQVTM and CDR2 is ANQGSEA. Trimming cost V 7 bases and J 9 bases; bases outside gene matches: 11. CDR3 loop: CSGSGGRSTEQFF. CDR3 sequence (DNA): TGCAGCGGATCAGGGGGCAGGTCGACTGAGCAGTTCTTC.

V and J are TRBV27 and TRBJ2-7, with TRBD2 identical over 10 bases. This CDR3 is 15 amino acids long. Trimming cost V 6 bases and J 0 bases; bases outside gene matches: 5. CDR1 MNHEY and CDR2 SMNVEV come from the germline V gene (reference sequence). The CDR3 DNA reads TGTGCCAGCAGCATAGCGGGGGGAAGCTCCTACGAGCAGTACTTC. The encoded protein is CASSIAGGSSYEQYF.